This TCR beta chain was found in a study of identical twins. Study observations and caveats: Reduced insertions were recorded for abundant cord blood beta clonotypes, with no such pattern in memory repertoires. The analysis was cross-sectional rather than longitudinal within donors. Excess sharing between twins was weaker in beta out-of-frame sequences.

A universal primer site arose from template switching, and cDNA bore unique molecular identifiers. TCRdb re-called the 5' RACE reads through MiXCR, storing one row per CDR3 protein. This table holds under 1 million distinct CDR3 sequences, roughly an eighth found once. This CDR3 comprises 12 residues. Germline CDR1 and CDR2: DFQATT and SNEGSKA (reference sequence). Turning to this clonotype: What it binds is unknown. One junction end does not reproduce the germline sequence, and a read error may be involved.

The same data also went into a second study, on yellow fever vaccine responses in identical twins.

This receptor was obtained from a young woman in good health. The sequenced sample consisted of PBMCs. V gene TRBV20-1 combines with J gene TRBJ1-1, with a tentative D call TRBD1 (5 bases). The CDR3 loop reads CSATQGNTEALF. The CDR3 DNA reads TGCAGTGCAACGCAGGGAAACACTGAAGCTTTGTTT.